Below, 21 T cell receptor beta chains from the same sample are listed, as sequenced in a study of shared clonotypes between healthy human individuals (dated by TCRdb to the early 2020s). Libraries were built with the immunoSEQ multiplex PCR assay. The immuneACCESS repertoire file appears here via TCRdb, limited to in-frame rearrangements. These files lack a portion of the clones; in checked studies, under half of the deficit traces to unresolved V genes, and the cause of the others is not known. In all, the sample holds under 750,000 clones, and roughly 72% of those were seen once. The ten top clones hold more than 1.5% of the sample. Sequencing was performed on memory CD4+ T cells sorted from blood. Per the publication, the cell subset or site label means: CD45RA-negative fraction. The origin of the receptors is a woman in her 30s in good health.

The chain couples TRBV6-6 to TRBJ2-2, with D perhaps matching TRBD1 or TRBD2 (5 bases each). The CDR3 extends over 14 amino acids. V dropped 7 bases and J dropped 8 bases, with 17 bases sitting between them. Per germline, CDR1 MNHNY and CDR2 SVGAGI (reference sequence). The CDR3 bases are TGTGCCAGCAACACCTGGGGGACGGGTGGGGAGCTGTTTTTT. Translation gives CASNTWGTGGELFF.

The CDR3 loop reads CAWSVDINSFYTF. CDR3 DNA: TGTGCCTGGAGTGTCGATATTAATAGTTTCTACACCTTC. The V call is TRBV30, the J call TRBJ1-2; D remains ambiguous. Germline V lookup: CDR1 GTSNPN, CDR2 SVGIG (reference sequence). The V and J ends lost 0 bases and 10 bases respectively, with 15 bases between them. This CDR3 has 13 residues.

This chain uses TRBV7-9 with TRBJ1-3; 7 nucleotides align to TRBD1. V trimming: 1 base; J trimming: 3 bases; junction bases outside the gene matches: 0. CDR3 length: 14 amino acids. Germline assignment: CDR1 SEHNR and CDR2 FQNEAQ (reference sequence). The CDR3 nucleotides read TGTGCCAGCAGCTTAGACAGGGGTGGAAACACCATATATTTT. Its protein is CASSLDRGGNTIYF.

The V call is TRBV29-1, the J call TRBJ1-1; no firm D call. Trimming removed 6 bases at V and 4 bases at J, with 18 bases between. Germline CDR1 and CDR2: SQVTM and ANQGSEA. The CDR3 length is 14 residues. CDR3 in DNA: TGCAGCGTGACGACTCTGTCTGGCGGCACTGAAGCTTTCTTT. This codes for CSVTTLSGGTEAFF.

As to this clone: Distinct nucleotide sequences in the sample also encode this CDR3. V and J are TRBV28 and TRBJ1-5; D possibly corresponds to TRBD1 (6 bases). This CDR3 has 14 amino acids. The germline V gene encodes CDR1 MDHEN and CDR2 SYDVKM. Trimming cost V 2 bases and J 4 bases, with 9 bases left between them. The CDR3 spells CASSLGGGNQPQHF. In DNA form, the CDR3 reads TGTGCCAGCAGTTTAGGAGGGGGTAATCAGCCCCAGCATTTT.

The CDR3 DNA follows: TGTGCCAGCAGCTCTTTAATCGCGGACGGCGGGGGTCCCTCCTACAATGAGCAGTTCTTC. Its protein is CASSSLIADGGGPSYNEQFF. The rearrangement uses TRBV13 and TRBJ2-1; TRBD2 matches 7 bases. This CDR3 region has 20 residues. CDR1 and CDR2 from the germline V gene are PRHDT and FYEKMQ (reference sequence). Trimming took 4 bases from V and 0 from J; bases not matched to a gene: 18. Using reference TRBV13 and TRBJ2-1 for the parts outside the CDR3, the full variable domain is AAGVIQSPRHLIKEKRETATLKCYPIPRHDTVYWYQQGPGQDPQFLISFYEKMQSDKGSIPDRFSAQQFSDYHSELNMSSLELGDSALYFCASSSLIADGGGPSYNEQFFGPGTRLTVL.

The chain has TRBV5-1 and TRBJ2-3; D is possibly TRBD1 or TRBD2 (5 bases each). CDR1 SGHRS and CDR2 YFSETQ come from the germline V gene. V shed 4 bases and J shed 6 bases, with 12 bases lying between them. The CDR3 spans 13 residues. The CDR3: CASSRDQQDTQYF. In DNA form, the CDR3 reads TGCGCCAGCAGCCGGGACCAGCAGGATACGCAGTATTTT. Together with reference TRBV5-1 and TRBJ2-3, the CDR3 gives the full variable domain: KAGVTQTPRYLIKTRGQQVTLSCSPISGHRSVSWYQQTPGQGLQFLFEYFSETQRNKGNFPGRFSGRQFSNSRSEMNVSTLELGDSALYLCASSRDQQDTQYFGPGTRLTVL.

Only a few counts were recorded for this clone. The rearrangement links TRBV5-1 to TRBJ2-7, with D unresolved. This CDR3 has 14 amino acids. Between the trimmed V and J ends, which lost 1 base and 2 bases, there was a span of 10 bases. The germline gives CDR1 SGHRS, CDR2 YFSETQ. This CDR3 is CASSLSMTTYEQYF. CDR3 in DNA: TGCGCCAGCAGCTTGTCGATGACCACCTACGAGCAGTACTTC.

CDR3 in DNA: TGTGCCAGCAGCGCCCCGGGACAGGGGGGCACTGAAGCTTTCTTT. This codes for CASSAPGQGGTEAFF. The chain links TRBV5-4 to TRBJ1-1; 11 nucleotides agree with TRBD1. This CDR3 is 15 amino acids long. Germline-derived CDR1 and CDR2 are SGHNT and YYREEE (reference sequence). J was trimmed by 4 bases and V by 4 bases; bases with no gene match: 6.

This chain connects TRBV5-1 to TRBJ2-3; a weak D match, TRBD1 (5 bases). Germline CDR1 reads SGHRS; CDR2 reads YFSETQ. There are 17 residues in the CDR3. Trimming stripped 2 bases from V and 2 bases from J, with 18 bases between. The CDR3 coding sequence is TGCGCCAGCAGCTTTTCCACCCGACAGAAAACCACAGATACGCAGTATTTT. Its translation is CASSFSTRQKTTDTQYF.

The V and J genes are TRBV6-5 and TRBJ2-1, with 11 bases that match TRBD2. The CDR3 contains 14 residues. V dropped 9 bases and J dropped 5; count of bases not matched to a gene: 6. Germline V gene data show CDR1 as MNHEY and CDR2 as SVGAGI. CDR3 sequence: CASWGLADNNEQFF. The DNA of the CDR3 is TGTGCCAGTTGGGGACTAGCGGATAACAATGAGCAGTTCTTC.

This chain uses TRBV15 with TRBJ1-2, with D perhaps TRBD1 (6 bases). The CDR3 sequence is 15 residues long. V lost 1 base to trimming and J lost 0 bases, with 9 bases between them. CDR1 is LNHNV, CDR2 YYDKDF, per germline (reference sequence). The CDR3 nucleotides are TGTGCCACCAGCAGAGGGGACATCTCTAACTATGGCTACACCTTC. Protein product: CATSRGDISNYGYTF. The variable domain in full, completed from reference TRBV15 and TRBJ1-2, reads DAMVIQNPRYQVTQFGKPVTLSCSQTLNHNVMYWYQQKSSQAPKLLFHYYDKDFNNEADTPDNFQSRRPNTSFCFLDIRSPGLGDTAMYLCATSRGDISNYGYTFGSGTRLTVV.

The genes are TRBV6-4 and TRBJ2-2; 10 bases are a match to TRBD2. CDR3 length: 19 amino acids. Germline-derived CDR1 and CDR2 are MRHNA and SNTAGT. V was pared by 6 bases and J by 5 bases, with 18 bases of the junction left unmatched. CDR3: CASRYRDRKGLACTGELFF. The CDR3 region has the DNA TGTGCCAGCAGATACCGGGACAGGAAGGGACTAGCGTGTACCGGGGAGCTGTTTTTT.

The chain recombines TRBV6-1 with TRBJ1-4, with no clear D. CDR3 size: 15 residues. V lost 3 bases, J lost 4 bases, and 12 bases lay in between. CDR1 and CDR2 from the germline V gene are MNHNS and SASEGT. CDR3 sequence (DNA): TGTGCCAGCAGTGACGGTAGCAGTCTTAATGAAAAACTGTTTTTT. This encodes CASSDGSSLNEKLFF.

This clone was detected once. The chain joins TRBV6-1 to TRBJ1-5; D uncertain. The CDR3 extends over 14 amino acids. Looked up from germline, CDR1 is MNHNS and CDR2 is SASEGT. V lost 0 bases, J lost 5 bases, and 8 bases lay in between. The CDR3 protein is CASSEALGDQPQHF. Here the CDR3 DNA reads TGTGCCAGCAGTGAAGCGTTGGGAGATCAGCCCCAGCATTTT.

This clone was observed a handful of times. This chain links TRBV28 with TRBJ2-7; TRBD1 matches at 8 bases. Germline-derived CDR1 and CDR2 are MDHEN and SYDVKM. The CDR3 extends over 12 amino acids. The V gene end was trimmed by 5 bases and the J gene end by 5 bases; junction bases not matched to a gene: 2. CDR3 protein: CASSGQGNEQYF. The CDR3 DNA sequence: TGTGCCAGCAGTGGACAGGGAAACGAGCAGTACTTC.

This clone came up a few times. The V and J genes are TRBV5-4 and TRBJ1-3; D is unresolved. Trimming took off 4 bases at V and 2 bases at J, with 13 bases between the two ends. CDR3 length: 15 amino acids. Germline CDR1 reads SGHNT; CDR2 reads YYREEE (reference sequence). The CDR3 loop reads CASSPFGGAGNTIYF. The CDR3, as DNA: TGTGCCAGCAGCCCCTTTGGCGGGGCTGGAAACACCATATATTTT.

This rearrangement joins TRBV10-3 to TRBJ1-1, with D possibly being TRBD1 (5 bases). The ends were cut back, 9 bases at V and 4 bases at J, with 9 bases in the middle. This CDR3 has 11 residues. Germline V gives CDR1 ENHRY, CDR2 SYGVKD. Written as DNA, the CDR3 is TGTGCCATAGCAGGGTCCACTGAAGCTTTCTTT. Translating it yields CAIAGSTEAFF.

This chain connects TRBV5-5 to TRBJ2-7; D may be TRBD1 (6 bases). Trimming pared 0 bases from V and 0 bases from J, leaving 10 bases between. Germline CDR1 is SGHKS and CDR2 is YYEKEE (reference sequence). The CDR3 has 15 residues. The CDR3 spells CASSLDRAYSYEQYF. The CDR3 coding sequence is TGTGCCAGCAGCTTGGACAGGGCCTACTCCTACGAGCAGTACTTC. The full variable domain, in which reference TRBV5-5 and TRBJ2-7 provide the parts outside the CDR3, is DAGVTQSPTHLIKTRGQQVTLRCSPISGHKSVSWYQQVLGQGPQFIFQYYEKEERGRGNFPDRFSARQFPNYSSELNVNALLLGDSALYLCASSLDRAYSYEQYFGPGTRLTVT.

This chain links TRBV5-4 with TRBJ2-5, with 8 bases aligning to TRBD2. Germline V CDR1 and CDR2: SGHNT, YYREEE (reference sequence). The CDR3 is made up of 13 amino acids. V lost 3 bases to trimming and J lost 5 bases; unmatched junction nucleotides: 3. In DNA, the CDR3 is TGTGCCAGCAGCTCGGGGGGGGTTGAGACCCAGTACTTC. Translated: CASSSGGVETQYF. The full variable domain, with the rest looked up from reference TRBV5-4 and TRBJ2-5, is ETGVTQSPTHLIKTRGQQVTLRCSSQSGHNTVSWYQQALGQGPQFIFQYYREEENGRGNFPPRFSGLQFPNYSSELNVNALELDDSALYLCASSSGGVETQYFGPGTRLLVL.

This chain uses TRBV6-5 with TRBJ2-7, with 8 bases matching TRBD1. CDR3 size: 14 residues. V lost 7 bases, J lost 1 base, and 6 bases stayed unmatched. Germline V gives CDR1 MNHEY, CDR2 SVGAGI. CDR3 coding DNA: TGTGCCAGCAACGGACAGGGCGTTTCCTACGAGCAGTACTTC. Protein: CASNGQGVSYEQYF.